This T cell receptor beta chain derives from a study of cytomegalovirus exposure and HLA in healthy donors. About the study: Earlier sequencing of approximately 200 million T cells yielded 90 million to 140 million unique TCR beta sequences.

The PCR was carried out with 60 Vbeta primers and 13 Jbeta primers. TCRdb's copy holds only in-frame clones and misses some; the assay was immunoSEQ multiplex PCR. Its table records roughly 120,000 clones. Details on this clone: No antigen is known for it.

Germline CDR1 SGHTA, CDR2 FQGTGA. The CDR3 sequence is 15 residues long. Trimming removed 5 bases at V and 2 bases at J, with 14 bases between. Overall study results and limits: Most TCR sequences were seen very rarely across donors, but some public TCRs occurred in many. A missense variant in DCLRE1C was later tied to TCR beta V- and J-gene trimming.

Healthy bone marrow donors made up the donors. This TCR was recovered from a man in his forties in good health and CMV-seronegative. The sample consisted of PBMCs. The chain links TRBV7-3 to TRBJ2-3; tentatively, D is TRBD2 (7 bases). This CDR3 reads CASSPGGGPTDTQYF. In DNA form, the CDR3 reads TGTGCCAGCAGCCCTGGGGGGGGGCCCACAGATACGCAGTATTTT.